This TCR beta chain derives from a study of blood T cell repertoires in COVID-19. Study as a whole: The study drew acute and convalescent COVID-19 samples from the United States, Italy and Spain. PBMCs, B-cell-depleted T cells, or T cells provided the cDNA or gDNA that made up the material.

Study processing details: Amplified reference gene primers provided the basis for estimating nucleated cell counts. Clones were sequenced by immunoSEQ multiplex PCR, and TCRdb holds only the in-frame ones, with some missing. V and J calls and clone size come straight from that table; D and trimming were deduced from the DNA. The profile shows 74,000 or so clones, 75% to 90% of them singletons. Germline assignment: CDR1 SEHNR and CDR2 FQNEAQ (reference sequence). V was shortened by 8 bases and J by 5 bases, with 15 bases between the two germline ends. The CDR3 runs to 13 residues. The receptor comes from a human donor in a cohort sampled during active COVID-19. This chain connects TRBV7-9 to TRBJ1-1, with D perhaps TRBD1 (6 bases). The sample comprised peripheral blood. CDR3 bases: TGTGCCAGCGGTTCAGGGGATTTGACTGAAGCTTTCTTT. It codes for CASGSGDLTEAFF.